The 19 T cell receptor beta chains listed next were all sequenced from one sample in a study of cytomegalovirus exposure and HLA in healthy donors. 13 Jbeta primers and 60 Vbeta primers were used for the PCR. Repertoires were generated with immunoSEQ multiplex PCR, while TCRdb's copy carries only in-frame clones and drops some. The repertoire holds roughly 200,000 clones, with 80% as singletons. The sequenced material came from PBMCs. The source of these receptors is a boy younger than 18 in good health and CMV-seronegative.

The chain links TRBV6-1 to TRBJ1-3; D may be TRBD1 (5 bases). The CDR3 is made up of 13 amino acids. Looked up from germline, CDR1 is MNHNS and CDR2 is SASEGT. The V gene lost 10 bases and the J gene lost 2 bases, with 12 bases spanning the gap. CDR3 DNA: TGTGCCACTTCAGGGCTCCCTGGAAACACCATATATTTT. Translating gives CATSGLPGNTIYF.

The rearrangement uses TRBV11-2 and TRBJ2-7; 10 bases are shared with TRBD2. From germline, CDR1 is SGHAT and CDR2 FQNNGV. The CDR3 length is 17 residues. Trimming cost V 0 bases and J 5 bases; bases outside gene matches: 10. The CDR3 protein is CASSLDWGLAGVDEQYF. The CDR3 DNA reads as TGTGCCAGCAGCTTAGATTGGGGGCTAGCGGGAGTCGACGAGCAGTACTTC.

V usage is TRBV7-8 and J usage is TRBJ1-2, with unresolved D. Between the trimmed V and J ends, which lost 5 bases and 6 bases, there was a span of 16 bases. CDR1 SGHVS and CDR2 FQNEAQ come from the germline V gene. The CDR3 loop spans 14 amino acids. The CDR3: CASSPRGKLHGYTF. For the CDR3, the DNA is TGTGCCAGCAGCCCCCGGGGTAAACTCCATGGCTACACCTTC.

The V gene is TRBV6-5, the J gene TRBJ1-2; 7 nucleotides align to TRBD1. The V gene's germline CDR1 is MNHEY and CDR2 SVGAGI. V lost 6 bases and J lost 8; bases outside the gene matches: 6. This CDR3 contains 12 residues. The CDR3 loop reads CASSPTGNGYTF. The CDR3 DNA sequence: TGTGCCAGCAGCCCGACAGGGAACGGCTACACCTTC.

About this clone itself: The same CDR3 also results from other DNA sequences found in this sample. The V gene is TRBV13, the J gene TRBJ1-1; 9 positions agree with TRBD1. V was pared by 0 bases and J by 6 bases, with 5 bases of the junction left unmatched. Germline loops: CDR1 PRHDT, CDR2 FYEKMQ (reference sequence). The CDR3 totals 15 residues. The CDR3 DNA sequence: TGTGCCAGCAGCTTAGGACAGGGGGCACTACCTGAAGCTTTCTTT. Its protein is CASSLGQGALPEAFF.

The rearrangement joins TRBV7-2 to TRBJ2-7; D not certain. Germline CDR1 SGHTA, CDR2 FQGNSA. The CDR3 loop spans 13 amino acids. V dropped 3 bases and J dropped 4 bases, with 10 bases sitting between them. DNA for the CDR3: TGTGCCAGCAGCTTTGGCCCTTCTTACGAGCAGTACTTC. Translating gives CASSFGPSYEQYF.

The chain has TRBV7-3 and TRBJ2-2; no clear D gene. Between the trimmed V and J ends, which lost 5 bases and 3 bases, there was a span of 4 bases. Germline V gene lookup returns CDR1 SGHTA and CDR2 FQGTGA. The CDR3 runs to 12 residues. The DNA of the CDR3 is TGTGCCAGCAGCCCGTACACCGGGGAGCTGTTTTTT. Translated, it gives CASSPYTGELFF.

The chain recombines TRBV6-4 with TRBJ1-2; TRBD1 agrees at 9 bases. The CDR3 runs to 15 residues. The V segment lost 3 bases and the J segment 8 bases; nucleotides outside the gene matches: 10. Germline CDR1 is MRHNA and CDR2 is SNTAGT. The CDR3 region is CASSETLTGGNGYTF. The CDR3 nucleotides are TGTGCCAGCAGTGAAACGCTAACAGGGGGCAACGGCTACACCTTC.

V and J are TRBV30 and TRBJ2-7, with TRBD2 identical over 7 bases. Per germline, CDR1 GTSNPN and CDR2 SVGIG (reference sequence). V gave up 0 bases and J gave up 4 bases; unmatched junction bases: 0. The length of the CDR3 is 12 residues. CDR3: CAWSVRGYEQYF. As DNA, the CDR3 is TGTGCCTGGAGTGTGCGGGGGTACGAGCAGTACTTC.

This chain links TRBV11-2 with TRBJ1-1; perhaps TRBD1 as D (6 bases). Germline V gene lookup returns CDR1 SGHAT and CDR2 FQNNGV. CDR3 length equals 13 residues. Trimming took off 0 bases at V and 11 bases at J, with 13 bases between the two ends. CDR3 nucleotide sequence: TGTGCCAGCAGCTTAGATGGTTGGCAGGGGGCTTTCTTT. It encodes CASSLDGWQGAFF.

The V and J genes are TRBV6-5 and TRBJ2-7; tentative D call: TRBD2 (6 bases). CDR1 is MNHEY and CDR2 is SVGAGI in the germline V gene. The CDR3 contains 14 residues. V dropped 7 bases and J dropped 4 bases, with 17 bases sitting between them. Here the CDR3 DNA reads TGTGCCAGCACTCGGACGGGGGTCGGGTACGAGCAGTACTTC. Translating it yields CASTRTGVGYEQYF.

The chain employs TRBV27 and TRBJ1-5; the match to TRBD1 covers 8 bases. This CDR3 spans 19 amino acids. V was pared by 4 bases and J by 0 bases, with 14 bases of the junction left unmatched. Germline V lookup: CDR1 MNHEY, CDR2 SMNVEV (reference sequence). In DNA form, the CDR3 reads TGTGCCAGCAGTTCAGGACAGGGTGGTCCCTACGTTAGCAATCAGCCCCAGCATTTT. It encodes CASSSGQGGPYVSNQPQHF.

In this sample, this clone turned up a few times. This sequence joins TRBV19 and TRBJ1-2, with TRBD1 matching 8 bases. Germline V CDR1 and CDR2: LNHDA, SQIVND (reference sequence). The V gene end was trimmed by 4 bases and the J gene end by 7 bases; junction bases not matched to a gene: 5. This CDR3 spans 13 amino acids. The CDR3, as DNA: TGTGCCAGTAGTAAACAGGGGGACGGTGGCTACACCTTC. It yields the protein CASSKQGDGGYTF.

This rearrangement joins TRBV13 to TRBJ1-2; 11 nucleotides line up with TRBD1. V lost 3 bases to trimming and J lost 3 bases; unmatched junction nucleotides: 3. CDR1 is PRHDT and CDR2 is FYEKMQ in the germline V gene (reference sequence). CDR3 size: 15 residues. The chain's CDR3 is CASSLGQGGYYGYTF. The CDR3 DNA follows: TGTGCCAGCAGCTTGGGACAGGGGGGGTACTATGGCTACACCTTC.

The J gene is TRBJ1-2, the V gene TRBV4-3; a possible D gene is TRBD1 (5 bases). The germline gives CDR1 LGHNA, CDR2 YSLEER. Trimming left V 0 bases short and J 12 bases short, with 23 bases between. The CDR3 length is 16 residues. For the CDR3, the DNA is TGCGCCAGCAGCCAAGATCCCATCCCTTCAAGACAGCCCAACACCTTC. This gives the protein CASSQDPIPSRQPNTF.

This rearrangement joins TRBV2 to TRBJ2-7, with 9 nucleotides matching TRBD2. The CDR3 is 16 amino acids. CDR1 and CDR2 (germline): SNHLY, FYNNEI. Trimming cost V 6 bases and J 3 bases; bases outside gene matches: 12. The CDR3 coding sequence is TGTGCCAGCAGGGGGGTTAGCGGGAGACGGGACTACGAGCAGTACTTC. The encoded protein is CASRGVSGRRDYEQYF.

DNA of the CDR3: TGTGCCAGCAGCTTGTTAAGGACAACAAAGCCTGGTAGCTACACCTTC. Residues: CASSLLRTTKPGSYTF. V usage is TRBV5-4 and J usage is TRBJ1-2, with a possible D match to TRBD1 (5 bases). Trimming shortened V by 1 base and J by 9 bases, and 22 bases separated the two germline ends. The CDR3 is 16 residues long. Germline V lookup: CDR1 SGHNT, CDR2 YYREEE (reference sequence).

V and J are TRBV19 and TRBJ2-2, with D possibly matching TRBD2 (5 bases). The germline V gene has CDR1 LNHDA and CDR2 SQIVND (reference sequence). The V gene lost 3 bases and the J gene lost 2 bases, with 10 bases spanning the gap. This CDR3 comprises 15 residues. CDR3 in DNA: TGTGCCAGTAGTATGCAGCGGTACAACACCGGGGAGCTGTTTTTT. Translation gives CASSMQRYNTGELFF.

The chain carries TRBV18 and TRBJ2-2, with D maybe TRBD2 (5 bases). This CDR3 spans 18 amino acids. Deletions cut 4 bases from V and 5 bases from J, with 23 bases between. The germline CDR1 and CDR2 sequences are KGHSH and LQKENI. CDR3 coding DNA: TGTGCCAGCTCACGGACGATAGAACAACGTGGGGAGACCGGGGAGCTGTTTTTT. Amino acid sequence: CASSRTIEQRGETGELFF.